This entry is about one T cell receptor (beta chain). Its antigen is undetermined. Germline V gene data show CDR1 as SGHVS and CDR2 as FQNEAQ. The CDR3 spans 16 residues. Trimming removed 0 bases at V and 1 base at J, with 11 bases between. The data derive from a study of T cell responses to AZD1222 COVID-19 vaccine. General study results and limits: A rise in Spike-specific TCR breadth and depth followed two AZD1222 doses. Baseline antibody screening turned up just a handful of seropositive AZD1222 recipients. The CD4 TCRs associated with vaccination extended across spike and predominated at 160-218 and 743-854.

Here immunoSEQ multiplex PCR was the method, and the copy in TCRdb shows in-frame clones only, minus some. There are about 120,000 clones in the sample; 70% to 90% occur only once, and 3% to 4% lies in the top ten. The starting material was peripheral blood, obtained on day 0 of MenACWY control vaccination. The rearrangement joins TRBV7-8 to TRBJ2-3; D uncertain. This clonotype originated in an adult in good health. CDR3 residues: CASSLAFGLGTDTQYF. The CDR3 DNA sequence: TGTGCCAGCAGCTTAGCATTCGGCCTGGGCACAGATACGCAGTATTTT.